This note documents a single TCR beta chain sequence. The antigen is undetermined. This specimen belongs to a study of T cell repertoires in ileal Crohn's disease. Across the whole study: Every patient was operated on for stricturing (roughly 61%) or penetrating (approximately 40%) complications. Postoperative therapy was given to about half: 11 thiopurines, around 17 anti-TNF agents. Notes on the study in general: All patients with clonality above 26.8% had endoscopic recurrence.

TCRdb keeps only in-frame clones here, not all; method: immunoSEQ multiplex PCR. The profile shows around 16,000 clones, about 93% of them singletons. Eligibility required adulthood, ileal or ileocolonic Crohn's disease and indicated ileocolonic resection. Germline assignment: CDR1 SGDLS and CDR2 YYNGEE. The CDR3 contains 15 residues. Deletions cut 0 bases from V and 5 bases from J, with 14 bases between. The material sequenced was ileal tissue. The origin of this receptor is an adult with Crohn's disease. V gene TRBV9 combines with J gene TRBJ1-1, with D perhaps TRBD1 (5 bases). The CDR3 spells CASSVGPGGETEAFF. The CDR3 bases are TGTGCCAGCAGCGTAGGCCCAGGAGGGGAGACTGAAGCTTTCTTT.